This T cell receptor (beta chain) was identified in a study of CD8+ T cells in alopecia areata. Germline V gene data show CDR1 as SEHNR and CDR2 as FQNEAQ (reference sequence). The CDR3 totals 17 residues. Extracted from the samples, RNA was reverse transcribed into cDNA to serve as the sequencing template. Here immunoSEQ multiplex PCR was the method, and the copy in TCRdb shows in-frame clones only, minus some. Of roughly 210,000 clones in the sample, roughly 40% were seen once. About this clone itself: At one end, the junction sequence differs from germline, possibly due to a read error.

The sample's treatment: oral pan-JAK inhibitor, 5-10 mg twice daily. The sequencing used CD4+ T cells sorted from blood, collected around week 36, from a patient treated with tofacitinib. This TCR was sampled from a human donor with alopecia areata. This chain uses TRBV7-9 with TRBJ2-5, with TRBD2 matching over 14 bases. The CDR3 DNA is TGTGCCAGCAGCCTAGCCGGGACTAGCGGGAGTGGAGAGACCCAGTACTTC. Protein: CASSLAGTSGSGETQYF.